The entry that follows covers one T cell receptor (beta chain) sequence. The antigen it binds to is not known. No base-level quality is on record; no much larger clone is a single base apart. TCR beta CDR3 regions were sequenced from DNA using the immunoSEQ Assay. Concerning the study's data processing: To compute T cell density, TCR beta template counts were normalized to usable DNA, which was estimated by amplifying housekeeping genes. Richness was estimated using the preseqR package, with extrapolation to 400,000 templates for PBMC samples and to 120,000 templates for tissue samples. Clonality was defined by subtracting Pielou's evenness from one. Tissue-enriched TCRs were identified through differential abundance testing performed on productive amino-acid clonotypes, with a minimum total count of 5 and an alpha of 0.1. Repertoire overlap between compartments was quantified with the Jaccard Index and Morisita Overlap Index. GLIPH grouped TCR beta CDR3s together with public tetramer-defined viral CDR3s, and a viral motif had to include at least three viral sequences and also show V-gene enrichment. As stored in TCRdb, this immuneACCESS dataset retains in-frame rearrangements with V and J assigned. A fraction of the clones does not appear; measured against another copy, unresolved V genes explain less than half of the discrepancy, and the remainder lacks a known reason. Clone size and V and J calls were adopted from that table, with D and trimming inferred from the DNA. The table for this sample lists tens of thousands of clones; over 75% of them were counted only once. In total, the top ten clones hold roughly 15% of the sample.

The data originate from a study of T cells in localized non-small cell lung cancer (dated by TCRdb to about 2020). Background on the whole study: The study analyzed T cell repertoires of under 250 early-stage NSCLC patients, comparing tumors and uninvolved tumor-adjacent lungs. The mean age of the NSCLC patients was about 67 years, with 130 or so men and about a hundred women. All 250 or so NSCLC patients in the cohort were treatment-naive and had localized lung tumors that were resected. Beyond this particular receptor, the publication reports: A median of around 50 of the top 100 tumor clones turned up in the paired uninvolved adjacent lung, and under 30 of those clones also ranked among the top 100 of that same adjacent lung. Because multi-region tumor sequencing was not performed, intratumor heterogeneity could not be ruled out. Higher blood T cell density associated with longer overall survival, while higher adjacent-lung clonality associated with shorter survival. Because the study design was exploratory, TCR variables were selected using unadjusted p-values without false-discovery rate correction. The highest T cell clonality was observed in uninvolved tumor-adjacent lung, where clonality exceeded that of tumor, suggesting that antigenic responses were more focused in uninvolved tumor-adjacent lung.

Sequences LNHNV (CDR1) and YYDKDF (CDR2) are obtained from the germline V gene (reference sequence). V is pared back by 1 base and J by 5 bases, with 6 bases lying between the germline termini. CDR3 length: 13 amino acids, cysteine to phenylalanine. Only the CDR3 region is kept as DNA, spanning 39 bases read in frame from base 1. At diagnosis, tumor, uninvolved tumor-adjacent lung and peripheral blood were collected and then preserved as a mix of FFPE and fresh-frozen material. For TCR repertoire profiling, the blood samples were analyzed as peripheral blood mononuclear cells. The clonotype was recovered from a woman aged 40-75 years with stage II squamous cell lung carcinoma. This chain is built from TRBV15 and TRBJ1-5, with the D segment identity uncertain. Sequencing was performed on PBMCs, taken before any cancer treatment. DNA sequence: TGTGCCACCAGCAGAGGAAAGGATCAGCCCCAGCATTTT. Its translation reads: CATSRGKDQPQHF.